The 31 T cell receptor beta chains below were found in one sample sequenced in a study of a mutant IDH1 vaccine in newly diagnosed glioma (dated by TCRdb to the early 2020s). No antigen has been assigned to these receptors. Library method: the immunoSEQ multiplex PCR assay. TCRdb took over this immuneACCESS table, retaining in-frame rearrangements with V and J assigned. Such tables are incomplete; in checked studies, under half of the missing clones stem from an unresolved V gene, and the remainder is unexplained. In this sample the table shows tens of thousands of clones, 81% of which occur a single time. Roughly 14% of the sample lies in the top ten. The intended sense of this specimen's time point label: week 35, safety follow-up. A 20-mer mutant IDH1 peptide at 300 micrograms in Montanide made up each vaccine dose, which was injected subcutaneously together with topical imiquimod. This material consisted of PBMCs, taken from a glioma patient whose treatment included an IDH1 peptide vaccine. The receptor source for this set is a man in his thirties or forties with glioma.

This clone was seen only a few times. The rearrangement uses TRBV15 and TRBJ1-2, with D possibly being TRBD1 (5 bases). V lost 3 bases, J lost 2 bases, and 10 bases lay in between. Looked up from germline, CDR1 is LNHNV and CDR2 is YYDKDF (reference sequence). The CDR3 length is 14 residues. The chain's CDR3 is CATSSYTGNYGYTF. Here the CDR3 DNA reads TGTGCCACCAGCAGCTACACAGGAAACTATGGCTACACCTTC.

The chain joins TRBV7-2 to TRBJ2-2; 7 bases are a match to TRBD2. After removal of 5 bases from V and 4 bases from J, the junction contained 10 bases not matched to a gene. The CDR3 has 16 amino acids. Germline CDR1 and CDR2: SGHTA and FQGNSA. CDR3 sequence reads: CASSPGWGGSTGELFF. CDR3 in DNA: TGTGCCAGCAGCCCCGGGTGGGGAGGGAGCACCGGGGAGCTGTTTTTT.

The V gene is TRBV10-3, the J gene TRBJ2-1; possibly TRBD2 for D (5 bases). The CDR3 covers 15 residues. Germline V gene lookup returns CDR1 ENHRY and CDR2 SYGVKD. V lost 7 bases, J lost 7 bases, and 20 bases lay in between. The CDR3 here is CAITEGGGLMNEQFF. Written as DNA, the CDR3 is TGTGCCATCACCGAGGGTGGCGGCCTTATGAATGAGCAGTTCTTC.

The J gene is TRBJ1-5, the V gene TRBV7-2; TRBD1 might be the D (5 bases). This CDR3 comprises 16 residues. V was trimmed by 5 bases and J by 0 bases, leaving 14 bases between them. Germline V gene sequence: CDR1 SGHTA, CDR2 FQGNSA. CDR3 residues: CASSPRRGDSNQPQHF. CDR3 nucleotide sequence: TGTGCCAGCAGCCCCCGTCGGGGGGATAGCAATCAGCCCCAGCATTTT.

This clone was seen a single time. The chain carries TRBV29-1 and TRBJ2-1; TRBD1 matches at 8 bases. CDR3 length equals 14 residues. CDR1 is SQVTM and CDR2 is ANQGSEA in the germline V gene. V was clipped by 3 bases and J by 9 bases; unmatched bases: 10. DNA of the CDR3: TGCAGCGTTGAGGTAGGACAGGGACGGACTGAGCAGTTCTTC. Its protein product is CSVEVGQGRTEQFF.

The DNA of the CDR3 is TGTGCCAGCAGCCCTAACTCTGGGGCCAACGTCCTGACTTTC. Protein product: CASSPNSGANVLTF. J is TRBJ2-6 and V is TRBV11-2; D not resolved. Between the trimmed V and J ends, which lost 5 bases and 0 bases, there was a span of 5 bases. This CDR3 region has 14 residues. Germline V gene data show CDR1 as SGHAT and CDR2 as FQNNGV. The full variable domain, rest sourced from reference TRBV11-2 and TRBJ2-6, is EAGVAQSPRYKIIEKRQSVAFWCNPISGHATLYWYQQILGQGPKLLIQFQNNGVVDDSQLPKDRFSAERLKGVDSTLKIQPAKLEDSAVYLCASSPNSGANVLTFGAGSRLTVL.

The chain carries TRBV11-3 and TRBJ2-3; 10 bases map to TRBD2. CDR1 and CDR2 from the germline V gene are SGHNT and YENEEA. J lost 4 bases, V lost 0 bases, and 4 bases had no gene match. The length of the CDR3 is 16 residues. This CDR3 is CASSLEASGSSDTQYF. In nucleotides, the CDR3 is TGTGCCAGCAGCTTAGAGGCTAGCGGGAGCTCAGATACGCAGTATTTT. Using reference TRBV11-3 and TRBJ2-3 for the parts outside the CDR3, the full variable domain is EAGVVQSPRYKIIEKKQPVAFWCNPISGHNTLYWYLQNLGQGPELLIRYENEEAVDDSQLPKDRFSAERLKGVDSTLKIQPAELGDSAVYLCASSLEASGSSDTQYFGPGTRLTVL.

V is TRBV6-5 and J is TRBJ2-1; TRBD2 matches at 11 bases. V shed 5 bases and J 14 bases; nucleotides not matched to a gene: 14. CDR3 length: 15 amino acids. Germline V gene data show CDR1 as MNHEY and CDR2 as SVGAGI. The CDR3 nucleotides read TGTGCCAGCAGTCAGGGGACTAGCGGCTATGGGGAGAAGTTCTTC. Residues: CASSQGTSGYGEKFF.

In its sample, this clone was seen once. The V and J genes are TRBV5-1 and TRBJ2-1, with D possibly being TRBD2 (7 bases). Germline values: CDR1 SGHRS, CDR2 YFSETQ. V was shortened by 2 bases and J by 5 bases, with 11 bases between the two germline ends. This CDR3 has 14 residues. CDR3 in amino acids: CASSFGGGDNEQFF. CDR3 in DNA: TGCGCCAGCAGCTTCGGAGGGGGGGACAATGAGCAGTTCTTC.

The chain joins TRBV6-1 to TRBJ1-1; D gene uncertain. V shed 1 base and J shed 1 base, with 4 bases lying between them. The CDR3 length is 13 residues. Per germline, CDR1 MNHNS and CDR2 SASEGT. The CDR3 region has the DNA TGTGCCAGCAGTGAAGGGGAGAACACTGAAGCTTTCTTT. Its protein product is CASSEGENTEAFF.

CDR3 nucleotides: TGTGCCAGCAGCCCCGGGACCAGAAATGCGGGCACTGAAGCTTTCTTT. This translates into CASSPGTRNAGTEAFF. This rearrangement joins TRBV6-4 to TRBJ1-1; weak D call: TRBD1 (5 bases). The CDR3 is 16 amino acids. Trimming stripped 6 bases from V and 4 bases from J, with 21 bases between. Germline CDR1 reads MRHNA; CDR2 reads SNTAGT.

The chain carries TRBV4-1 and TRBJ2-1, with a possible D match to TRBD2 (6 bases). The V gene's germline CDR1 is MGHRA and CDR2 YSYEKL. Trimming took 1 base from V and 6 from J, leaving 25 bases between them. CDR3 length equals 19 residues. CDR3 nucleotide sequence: TGCGCCAGCAGCCAAGCCCCCCCCGATAGCGGCGGAGGTGGCAATGAGCAGTTCTTC. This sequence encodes CASSQAPPDSGGGGNEQFF.

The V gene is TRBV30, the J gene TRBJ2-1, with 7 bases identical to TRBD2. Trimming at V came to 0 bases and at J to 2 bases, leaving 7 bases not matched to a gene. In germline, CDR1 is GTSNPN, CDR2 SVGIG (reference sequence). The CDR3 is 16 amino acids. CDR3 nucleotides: TGTGCCTGGAGTGTAAAAGGCGGGAGCCCCTACAATGAGCAGTTCTTC. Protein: CAWSVKGGSPYNEQFF.

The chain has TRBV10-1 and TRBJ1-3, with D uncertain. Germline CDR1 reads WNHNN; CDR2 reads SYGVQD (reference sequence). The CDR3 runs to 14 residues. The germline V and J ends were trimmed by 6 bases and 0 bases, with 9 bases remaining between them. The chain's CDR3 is CASSQALSGNTIYF. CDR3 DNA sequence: TGCGCCAGCAGCCAGGCCCTCTCTGGAAACACCATATATTTT.

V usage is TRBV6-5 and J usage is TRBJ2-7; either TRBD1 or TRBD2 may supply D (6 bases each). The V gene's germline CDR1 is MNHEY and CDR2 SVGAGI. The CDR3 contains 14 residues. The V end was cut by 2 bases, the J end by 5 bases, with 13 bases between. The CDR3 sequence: CASSYGGPANEQYF. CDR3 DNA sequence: TGTGCCAGCAGTTACGGGGGGCCTGCGAACGAGCAGTACTTC.

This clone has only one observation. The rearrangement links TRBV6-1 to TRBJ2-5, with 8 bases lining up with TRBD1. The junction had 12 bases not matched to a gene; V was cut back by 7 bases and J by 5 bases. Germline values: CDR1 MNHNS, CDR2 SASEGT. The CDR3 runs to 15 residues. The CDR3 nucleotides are TGTGCCAGCACGTCGGGCAGGGGGCAAGAGGAGACCCAGTACTTC. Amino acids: CASTSGRGQEETQYF.

The CDR3 reads CASSQGGSTEAFF. The CDR3, as DNA: TGTGCCAGCAGCCAAGGGGGGAGCACTGAAGCTTTCTTT. The chain employs TRBV4-2 and TRBJ1-1; D perhaps matches TRBD1 (5 bases). V was clipped by 1 base and J by 4 bases, with 7 bases between them. This CDR3 is 13 amino acids long. From germline, CDR1 is LGHNA and CDR2 YNFKEQ.

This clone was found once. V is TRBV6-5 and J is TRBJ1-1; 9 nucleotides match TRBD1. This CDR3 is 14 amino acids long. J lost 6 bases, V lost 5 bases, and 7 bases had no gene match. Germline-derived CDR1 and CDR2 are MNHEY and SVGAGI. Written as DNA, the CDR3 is TGTGCCAGCAGTCGACAGGGGGGTGACTCTGAAGCTTTCTTT. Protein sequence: CASSRQGGDSEAFF.

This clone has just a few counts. The CDR3, as DNA: TGTGCATATGGCGGGGGGGGAGGCACTGAAGCTTTCTTT. Amino acids: CAYGGGGGTEAFF. This rearrangement joins TRBV30 to TRBJ1-1, with a possible D match to TRBD1 (5 bases). There are 13 residues in the CDR3. Germline CDR1 reads GTSNPN; CDR2 reads SVGIG (reference sequence). The entire variable domain, with the rest obtained from reference TRBV30 and TRBJ1-1, is as follows: SQTIHQWPATLVQPVGSPLSLECTVEGTSNPNLYWYRQAAGRGLQLLFYSVGIGQISSEVPQNLSASRPQDRQFILSSKKLLLSDSGFYLCAYGGGGGTEAFFGQGTRLTVV.

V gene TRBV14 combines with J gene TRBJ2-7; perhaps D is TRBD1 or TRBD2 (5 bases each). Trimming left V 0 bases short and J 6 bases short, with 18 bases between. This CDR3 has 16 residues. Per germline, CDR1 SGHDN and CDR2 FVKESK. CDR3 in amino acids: CASSQDRGPWEGEQYF. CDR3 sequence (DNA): TGTGCCAGCAGCCAAGATCGGGGACCTTGGGAAGGCGAGCAGTACTTC.

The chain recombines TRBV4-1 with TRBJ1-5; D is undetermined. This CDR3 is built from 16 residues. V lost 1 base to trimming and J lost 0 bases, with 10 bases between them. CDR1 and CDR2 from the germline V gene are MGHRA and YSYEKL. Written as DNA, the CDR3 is TGCGCCAGCAGCCAAGCTGAGTGGGATAGCAATCAGCCCCAGCATTTT. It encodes CASSQAEWDSNQPQHF.

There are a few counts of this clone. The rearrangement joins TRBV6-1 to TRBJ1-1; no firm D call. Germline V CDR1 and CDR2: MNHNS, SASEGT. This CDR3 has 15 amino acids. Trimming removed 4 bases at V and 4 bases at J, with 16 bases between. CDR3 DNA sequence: TGTGCCAGCAGTGCCCAGGTGGATCTTGGCACTGAAGCTTTCTTT. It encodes CASSAQVDLGTEAFF.

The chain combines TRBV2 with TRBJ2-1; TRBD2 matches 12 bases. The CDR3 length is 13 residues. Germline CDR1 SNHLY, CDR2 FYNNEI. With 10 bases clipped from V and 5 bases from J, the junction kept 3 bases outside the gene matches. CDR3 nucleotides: TGTGCCACGTCTAGCGGGAGGGACAATGAGCAGTTCTTC. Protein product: CATSSGRDNEQFF.

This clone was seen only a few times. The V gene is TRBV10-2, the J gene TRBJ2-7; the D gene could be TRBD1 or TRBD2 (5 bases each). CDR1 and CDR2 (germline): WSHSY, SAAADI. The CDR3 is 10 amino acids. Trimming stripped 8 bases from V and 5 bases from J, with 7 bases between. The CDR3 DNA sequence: TGCGCCAGCGGGGACCACGAGCAGTACTTC. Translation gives CASGDHEQYF.

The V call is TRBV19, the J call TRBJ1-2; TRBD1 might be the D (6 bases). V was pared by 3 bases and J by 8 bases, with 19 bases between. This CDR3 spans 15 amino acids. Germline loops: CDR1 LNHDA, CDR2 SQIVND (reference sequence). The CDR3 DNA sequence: TGTGCCAGTAGTATGGATGGGGGGCGCGGATGGGGCTACACCTTC. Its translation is CASSMDGGRGWGYTF.

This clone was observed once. The CDR3 reads CASSLGLTSGSTDTQYF. The CDR3 DNA sequence: TGTGCCAGCAGCTTAGGTTTGACTAGCGGCTCCACAGATACGCAGTATTTT. The chain is built from TRBV11-2 and TRBJ2-3, with TRBD2 matching over 9 bases. Germline CDR1 is SGHAT and CDR2 is FQNNGV. Trimming cost V 1 base and J 2 bases; bases outside gene matches: 7. CDR3 size: 17 residues.

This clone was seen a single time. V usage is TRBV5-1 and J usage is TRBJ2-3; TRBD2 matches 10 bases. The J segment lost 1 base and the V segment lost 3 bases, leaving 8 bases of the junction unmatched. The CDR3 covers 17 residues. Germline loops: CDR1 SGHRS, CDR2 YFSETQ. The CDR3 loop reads CASSSNLAGAGTDTQYF. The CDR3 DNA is TGCGCCAGCAGCTCCAATCTAGCGGGAGCGGGCACAGATACGCAGTATTTT.

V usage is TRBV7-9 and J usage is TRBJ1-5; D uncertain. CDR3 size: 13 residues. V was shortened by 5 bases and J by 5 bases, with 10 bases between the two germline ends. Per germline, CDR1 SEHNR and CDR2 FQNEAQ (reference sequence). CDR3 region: CASSRGSYQPQHF. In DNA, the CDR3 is TGTGCCAGCAGCCGAGGGTCCTATCAGCCCCAGCATTTT.

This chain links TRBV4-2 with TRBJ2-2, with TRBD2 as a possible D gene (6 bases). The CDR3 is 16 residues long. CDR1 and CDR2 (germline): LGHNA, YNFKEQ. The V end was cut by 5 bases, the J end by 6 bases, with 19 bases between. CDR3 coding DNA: TGTGCCAGCAGCGCCCGGGAGAGGGTGACCGCCGGGGAGCTGTTTTTT. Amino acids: CASSARERVTAGELFF.

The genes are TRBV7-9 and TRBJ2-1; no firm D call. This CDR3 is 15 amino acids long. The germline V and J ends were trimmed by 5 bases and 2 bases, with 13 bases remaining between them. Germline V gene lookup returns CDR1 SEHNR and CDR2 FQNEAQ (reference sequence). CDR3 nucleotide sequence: TGTGCCAGCAGCCCCCCATCGGATGCCTACAATGAGCAGTTCTTC. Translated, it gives CASSPPSDAYNEQFF.

The CDR3, as DNA: TGTGCCAGCAGCCCGCCCTCGGCCGGGAAGACCCAGTACTTC. Translation: CASSPPSAGKTQYF. The chain couples TRBV7-2 to TRBJ2-5, with D maybe TRBD2 (5 bases). CDR3 length equals 14 residues. Per germline, CDR1 SGHTA and CDR2 FQGNSA. V was shortened by 5 bases and J by 6 bases, with 16 bases between the two germline ends.